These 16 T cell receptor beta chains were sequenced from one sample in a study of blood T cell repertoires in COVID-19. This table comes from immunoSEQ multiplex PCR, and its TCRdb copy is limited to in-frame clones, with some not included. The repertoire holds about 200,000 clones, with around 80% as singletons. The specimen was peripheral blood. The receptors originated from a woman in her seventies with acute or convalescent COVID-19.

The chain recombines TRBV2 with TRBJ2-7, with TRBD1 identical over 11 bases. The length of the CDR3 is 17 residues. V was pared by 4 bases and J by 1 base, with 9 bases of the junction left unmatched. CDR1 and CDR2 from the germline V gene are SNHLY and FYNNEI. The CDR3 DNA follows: TGTGCCAGCAGTGCAAAGCCCTGGGACAGGGGGTCCTACGAGCAGTACTTC. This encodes CASSAKPWDRGSYEQYF.

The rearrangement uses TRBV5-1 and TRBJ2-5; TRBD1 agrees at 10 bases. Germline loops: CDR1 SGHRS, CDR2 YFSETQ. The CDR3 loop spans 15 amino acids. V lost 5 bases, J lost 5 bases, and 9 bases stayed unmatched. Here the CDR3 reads CASRTGTGVDETQYF. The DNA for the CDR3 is TGCGCCAGCAGAACCGGGACAGGGGTGGATGAGACCCAGTACTTC.

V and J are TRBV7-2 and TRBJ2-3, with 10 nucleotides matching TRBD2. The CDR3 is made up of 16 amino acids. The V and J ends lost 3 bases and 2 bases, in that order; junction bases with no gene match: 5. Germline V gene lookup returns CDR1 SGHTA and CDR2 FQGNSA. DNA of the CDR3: TGTGCCAGCAGCTTGCGGACTAGCGGATACACAGATACGCAGTATTTT. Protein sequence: CASSLRTSGYTDTQYF.

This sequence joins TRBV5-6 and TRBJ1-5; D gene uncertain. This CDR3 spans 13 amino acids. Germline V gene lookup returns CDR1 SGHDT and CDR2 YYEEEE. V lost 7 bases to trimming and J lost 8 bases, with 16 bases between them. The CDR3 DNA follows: TGTGCCAGCGCCCCTCACCCCGGGGAGCCCCAGCATTTT. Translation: CASAPHPGEPQHF.

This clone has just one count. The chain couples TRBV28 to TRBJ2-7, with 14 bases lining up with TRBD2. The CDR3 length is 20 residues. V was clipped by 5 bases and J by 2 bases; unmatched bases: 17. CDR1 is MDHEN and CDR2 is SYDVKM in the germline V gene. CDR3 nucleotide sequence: TGTGCCAGCAGTGCTATACCAAACCAGGGACTAGCGGGAGCCCCCTACGAGCAGTACTTC. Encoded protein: CASSAIPNQGLAGAPYEQYF. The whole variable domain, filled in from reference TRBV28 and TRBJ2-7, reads DVKVTQSSRYLVKRTGEKVFLECVQDMDHENMFWYRQDPGLGLRLIYFSYDVKMKEKGDIPEGYSVSREKKERFSLILESASTNQTSMYLCASSAIPNQGLAGAPYEQYFGPGTRLTVT.

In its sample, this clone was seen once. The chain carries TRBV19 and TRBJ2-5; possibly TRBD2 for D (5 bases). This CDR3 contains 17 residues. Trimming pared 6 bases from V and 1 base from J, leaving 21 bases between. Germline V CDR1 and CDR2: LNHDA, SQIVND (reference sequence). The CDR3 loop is CASSLLAKGERQETQYF. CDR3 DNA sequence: TGTGCCAGTAGCCTCCTTGCGAAGGGAGAACGCCAAGAGACCCAGTACTTC.

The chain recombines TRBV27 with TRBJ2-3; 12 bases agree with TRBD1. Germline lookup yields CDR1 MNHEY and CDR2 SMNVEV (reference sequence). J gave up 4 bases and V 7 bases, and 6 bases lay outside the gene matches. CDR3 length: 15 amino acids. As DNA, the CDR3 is TGTGCCAGCACCCCGGGACAGGGGGCTGCAGATACGCAGTATTTT. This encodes CASTPGQGAADTQYF.

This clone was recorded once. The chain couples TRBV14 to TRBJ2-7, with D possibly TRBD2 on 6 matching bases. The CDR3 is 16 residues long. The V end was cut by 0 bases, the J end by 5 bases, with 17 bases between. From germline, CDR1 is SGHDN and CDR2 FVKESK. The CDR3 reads CASSQDLLARSNEQYF. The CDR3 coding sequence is TGTGCCAGCAGCCAAGATCTTCTAGCGAGAAGCAACGAGCAGTACTTC.

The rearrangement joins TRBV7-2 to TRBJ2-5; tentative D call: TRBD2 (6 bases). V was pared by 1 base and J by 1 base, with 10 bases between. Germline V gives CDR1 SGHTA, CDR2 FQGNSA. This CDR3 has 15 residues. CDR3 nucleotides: TGTGCCAGCAGCTTAGACGGGGACTCCCAAGAGACCCAGTACTTC. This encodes CASSLDGDSQETQYF.

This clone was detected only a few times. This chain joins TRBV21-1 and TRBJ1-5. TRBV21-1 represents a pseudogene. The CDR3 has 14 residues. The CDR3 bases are TGTGCCAGCAGCAAAGTGGAGGGAGATCAGCCCCAGCATTTT. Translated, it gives CASSKVEGDQPQHF.

CDR3 amino acids: CASSLVAASGSIYEQFF. The CDR3 bases are TGTGCCAGCAGCTTAGTCGCCGCTAGCGGGAGTATCTATGAGCAGTTCTTC. The gene calls are TRBV7-8 and TRBJ2-1; TRBD2 matches 10 bases. In germline, CDR1 is SGHVS, CDR2 FQNEAQ. The CDR3 contains 17 residues. J lost 8 bases, V lost 1 base, and 11 bases had no gene match.

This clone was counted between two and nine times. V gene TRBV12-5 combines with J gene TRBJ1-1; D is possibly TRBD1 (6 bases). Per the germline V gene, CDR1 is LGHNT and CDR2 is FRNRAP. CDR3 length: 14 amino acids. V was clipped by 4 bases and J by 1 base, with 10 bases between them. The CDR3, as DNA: TGTGCTAGTGGTTCGGGACAACCGAACACTGAAGCTTTCTTT. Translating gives CASGSGQPNTEAFF.

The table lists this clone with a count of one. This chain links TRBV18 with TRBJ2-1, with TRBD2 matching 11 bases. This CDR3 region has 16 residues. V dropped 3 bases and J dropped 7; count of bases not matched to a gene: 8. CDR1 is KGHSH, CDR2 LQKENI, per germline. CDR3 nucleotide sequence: TGTGCCAGCTCACCCTATACTAGCGGGAGTTGGAATGAGCAGTTCTTC. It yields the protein CASSPYTSGSWNEQFF.

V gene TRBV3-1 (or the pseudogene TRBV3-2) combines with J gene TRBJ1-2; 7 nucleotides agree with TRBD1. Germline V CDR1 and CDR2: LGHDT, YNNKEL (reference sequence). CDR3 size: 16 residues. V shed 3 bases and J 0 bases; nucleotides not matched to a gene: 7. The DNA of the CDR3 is TGTGCCAGCAGCCAGGACGGGACAGCTGCTAACTATGGCTACACCTTC. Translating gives CASSQDGTAANYGYTF.

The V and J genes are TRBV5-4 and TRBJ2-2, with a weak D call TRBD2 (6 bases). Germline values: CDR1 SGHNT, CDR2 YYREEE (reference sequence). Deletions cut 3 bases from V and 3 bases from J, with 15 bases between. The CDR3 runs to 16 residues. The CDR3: CASSSGGGSDTGELFF. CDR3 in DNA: TGTGCCAGCAGCTCCGGAGGAGGGAGCGACACCGGGGAGCTGTTTTTT.

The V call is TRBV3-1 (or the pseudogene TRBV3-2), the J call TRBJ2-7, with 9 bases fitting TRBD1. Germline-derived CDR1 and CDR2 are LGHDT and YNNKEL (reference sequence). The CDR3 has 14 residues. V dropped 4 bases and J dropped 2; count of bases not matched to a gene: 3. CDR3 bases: TGTGCCAGCAGCCTTGACAGGGGGGCCTACGAGCAGTACTTC. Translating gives CASSLDRGAYEQYF.